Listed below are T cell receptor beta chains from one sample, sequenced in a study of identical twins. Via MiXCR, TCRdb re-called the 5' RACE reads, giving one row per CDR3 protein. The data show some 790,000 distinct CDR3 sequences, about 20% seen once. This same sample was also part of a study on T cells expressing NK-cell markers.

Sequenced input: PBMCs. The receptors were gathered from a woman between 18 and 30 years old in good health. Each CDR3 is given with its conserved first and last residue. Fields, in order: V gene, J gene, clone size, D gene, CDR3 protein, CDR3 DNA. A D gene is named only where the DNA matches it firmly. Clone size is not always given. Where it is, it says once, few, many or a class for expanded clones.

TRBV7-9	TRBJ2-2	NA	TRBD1	CASSHRGDTGELFF	TGTGCCAGCAGCCACAGGGGTGACACCGGGGAGCTGTTTTTT
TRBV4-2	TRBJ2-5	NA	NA	CASSHRRGEGRDETQYF	TGTGCCAGCAGCCACCGTAGGGGGGAGGGCCGAGATGAGACCCAGTACTTC
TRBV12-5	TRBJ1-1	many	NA	CASGSKTATEAFF	TGTGCTAGTGGCTCAAAGACAGCCACTGAAGCTTTCTTT
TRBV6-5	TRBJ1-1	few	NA	CASSYSGADPSGAFF	TGTGCCAGCAGTTACTCGGGGGCCGACCCTAGTGGAGCTTTCTTT
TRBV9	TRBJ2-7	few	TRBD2	CASSVGQTSAYEQYF	TGTGCCAGCAGCGTAGGCCAGACTAGCGCCTACGAGCAGTACTTC
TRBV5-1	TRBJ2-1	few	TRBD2	CASSLGMGSGGADEQFF	TGCGCCAGCAGCTTGGGAATGGGAAGCGGGGGGGCCGATGAGCAGTTCTTC
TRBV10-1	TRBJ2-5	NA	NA	CASSDPGETQYF	TGCGCCAGCAGTGATCCGGGAGAGACCCAGTACTTC
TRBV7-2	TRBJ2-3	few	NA	CASTYRRGTDTQYF	TGTGCCAGCACCTATAGGAGGGGCACAGATACGCAGTATTTT
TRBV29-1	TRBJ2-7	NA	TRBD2	CSVGISGSHEQYF	TGCAGCGTTGGCATTAGCGGGAGCCACGAGCAGTACTTC
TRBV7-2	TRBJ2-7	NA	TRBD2	CASSPESGGNSYEQYF	TGTGCCAGCAGCCCAGAGAGCGGGGGGAATTCCTACGAGCAGTACTTC
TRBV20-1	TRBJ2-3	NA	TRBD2	CSASRLAGATDTQYF	TGCAGTGCTAGTCGGTTAGCGGGAGCCACAGATACGCAGTATTTT
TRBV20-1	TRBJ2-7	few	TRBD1	CSVKSGQGSYEQYF	TGCAGTGTCAAGTCGGGACAGGGCTCCTACGAGCAGTACTTC
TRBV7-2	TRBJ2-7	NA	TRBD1	CASSLAGTGGWGRVYEQYF	TGTGCCAGCAGCTTAGCAGGGACAGGGGGGTGGGGGCGGGTCTACGAGCAGTACTTC
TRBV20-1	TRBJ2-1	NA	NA	CRARSDWSSYNEQFF	TGCAGAGCTAGATCGGACTGGAGCTCCTACAATGAGCAGTTCTTC
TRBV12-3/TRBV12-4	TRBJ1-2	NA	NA	CASSSPWGAGVGGYTF	TGTGCCAGCAGTTCCCCATGGGGGGCAGGGGTGGGCGGCTACACCTTC
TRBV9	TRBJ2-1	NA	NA	CASSVGVGVDEQFF	TGTGCCAGCAGCGTAGGAGTGGGAGTTGATGAGCAGTTCTTC
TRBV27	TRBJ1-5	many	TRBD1	CASSPGTGSGSNQPQHF	TGTGCCAGCAGTCCCGGGACAGGGTCCGGTAGCAATCAGCCCCAGCATTTT
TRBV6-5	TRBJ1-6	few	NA	CASSYLATATSSPLHF	TGTGCCAGCAGTTACTTGGCGACCGCAACGAGTTCACCCCTCCACTTT
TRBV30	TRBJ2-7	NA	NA	CVWFRAEEQYF	TGTGTCTGGTTCAGGGCAGAAGAGCAGTACTTC
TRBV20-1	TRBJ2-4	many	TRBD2	CSARDVAGVQAKNIQYF	TGCAGTGCTAGAGATGTGGCGGGGGTTCAAGCCAAAAACATTCAGTACTTC
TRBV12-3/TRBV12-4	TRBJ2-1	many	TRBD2	CASSRTRGNEQFF	TGTGCCAGCAGCCGGACTAGAGGCAATGAGCAGTTCTTC
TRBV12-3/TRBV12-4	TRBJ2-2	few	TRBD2	CASSATSGATGELFF	TGTGCCAGCAGTGCCACTAGCGGGGCAACCGGGGAGCTGTTTTTT
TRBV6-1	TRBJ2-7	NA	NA	CASSDPGSSYEQYF	TGTGCCAGCAGTGACCCAGGGAGCTCCTACGAGCAGTACTTC
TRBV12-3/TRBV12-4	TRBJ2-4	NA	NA	CASRDGAKNIQYF	TGTGCCAGCAGGGATGGCGCCAAAAACATTCAGTACTTC
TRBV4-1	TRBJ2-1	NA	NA	CASSSLRRGAYNEQFF	TGCGCCAGCAGCTCCCTCCGGAGGGGGGCCTACAATGAGCAGTTCTTC
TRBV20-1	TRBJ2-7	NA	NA	CSASTKFTYEQYF	TGCAGTGCTTCCACGAAGTTTACCTACGAGCAGTACTTC
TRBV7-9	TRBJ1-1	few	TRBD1	CASSPLDRANTEAFF	TGTGCCAGCAGCCCCCTGGACAGGGCGAACACTGAAGCTTTCTTT
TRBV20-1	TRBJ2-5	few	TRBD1	CSARDHRTGGKTQYF	TGCAGTGCTAGAGACCACAGGACAGGGGGAAAGACCCAGTACTTC
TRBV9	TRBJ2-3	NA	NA	CASSVISGDTQYF	TGTGCCAGCAGCGTAATCAGTGGCGATACGCAGTATTTT
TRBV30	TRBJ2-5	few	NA	CAWSRGLETQYF	TGTGCCTGGAGTCGAGGGTTGGAGACCCAGTACTTC
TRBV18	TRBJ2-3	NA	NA	CASSPAARLKGDTQYF	TGTGCCAGCTCACCCGCCGCGCGGCTGAAAGGGGATACGCAGTATTTT
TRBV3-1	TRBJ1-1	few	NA	CASSQDNPRENTEAFF	TGTGCCAGCAGCCAAGATAACCCCAGGGAAAACACTGAAGCTTTCTTT
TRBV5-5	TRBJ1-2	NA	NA	CASSLAGRVDYGYTF	TGTGCCAGCAGCTTGGCGGGCAGGGTGGACTATGGCTACACCTTC
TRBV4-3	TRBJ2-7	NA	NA	CASSQGDIGEQYF	TGCGCCAGCAGCCAGGGGGACATCGGCGAGCAGTACTTC
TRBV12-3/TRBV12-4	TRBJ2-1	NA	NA	CASSLIQDEQFF	TGTGCCAGCAGTTTAATCCAGGATGAGCAGTTCTTC